These 18 T cell receptor beta chains originate from one sample sequenced in a study of blood T cell repertoires in COVID-19. Assay used: immunoSEQ multiplex PCR; TCRdb lists only in-frame clones, some missing. Here the sample spans under 90,000 clones, over 75% being singletons. The specimen sequenced was peripheral blood. Receptor source: a man in his forties with COVID-19, enrolled during active disease.

The chain uses TRBV7-2 and TRBJ1-6, with 10 bases fitting TRBD1. The CDR3 is 16 amino acids. CDR1 is SGHTA and CDR2 is FQGNSA in the germline V gene. J lost 6 bases, V lost 5 bases, and 7 bases had no gene match. The CDR3 coding sequence is TGTGCCAGCAGCCTCCGGGACAGGGGAAGTAATTCACCCCTCCACTTT. Translated: CASSLRDRGSNSPLHF.

The chain couples TRBV14 to TRBJ2-7; TRBD2 aligns across 8 bases. Unmatched junction bases numbered 11, after V lost 4 bases and J lost 0 bases. This CDR3 contains 17 residues. Germline V gene data show CDR1 as SGHDN and CDR2 as FVKESK. The CDR3 sequence: CASSRGAGGSSSYEQYF. The CDR3 DNA reads TGTGCCAGCAGCCGAGGGGCGGGGGGCTCGAGCTCCTACGAGCAGTACTTC.

The chain is built from TRBV10-3 and TRBJ2-2, with D tentatively TRBD1 (5 bases). Germline CDR1 and CDR2: ENHRY and SYGVKD. The CDR3 sequence is 16 residues long. V gave up 4 bases and J gave up 1 base, with 13 bases separating them. Written as DNA, the CDR3 is TGTGCCATCAGTGGCAATGGGGCAGGGAACACCGGGGAGCTGTTTTTT. This encodes CAISGNGAGNTGELFF.

The genes are TRBV7-8 and TRBJ1-5, with a tentative D call TRBD1 (6 bases). This CDR3 is 14 amino acids long. Looked up from germline, CDR1 is SGHVS and CDR2 is FQNEAQ. Trimming left V 4 bases short and J 4 bases short, with 11 bases between. The CDR3 protein is CASSSRGGNQPQHF. In nucleotides, the CDR3 is TGTGCCAGCAGCTCTAGGGGGGGGAATCAGCCCCAGCATTTT.

In this sample, this clone turned up once. The chain is built from TRBV9 and TRBJ2-5; 8 bases are shared with TRBD1. V dropped 4 bases and J dropped 2; count of bases not matched to a gene: 7. Germline CDR1 and CDR2: SGDLS and YYNGEE. CDR3 size: 15 residues. CDR3 protein: CASSIGQGYQETQYF. CDR3 in DNA: TGTGCCAGCAGCATTGGACAGGGATATCAAGAGACCCAGTACTTC.

CDR3 residues: CASSIPGQGRGNEQFF. The CDR3, as DNA: TGTGCCAGTAGTATCCCGGGGCAGGGAAGGGGGAATGAGCAGTTCTTC. This sequence joins TRBV19 and TRBJ2-1; the D gene is possibly TRBD1 (6 bases). V was trimmed by 3 bases and J by 7 bases, leaving 19 bases between them. Per the germline V gene, CDR1 is LNHDA and CDR2 is SQIVND (reference sequence). The CDR3 extends over 16 amino acids. The variable domain in full, with the rest retrieved from reference TRBV19 and TRBJ2-1, is DGGITQSPKYLFRKEGQNVTLSCEQNLNHDAMYWYRQDPGQGLRLIYYSQIVNDFQKGDIAEGYSVSREKKESFPLTVTSAQKNPTAFYLCASSIPGQGRGNEQFFGPGTRLTVL.

The chain links TRBV5-4 to TRBJ2-5, with 7 bases fitting TRBD1. Germline lookup yields CDR1 SGHNT and CDR2 YYREEE (reference sequence). This CDR3 has 14 amino acids. Germline trimming cut 5 bases from V and 3 bases from J; bases unmatched to any gene: 7. In DNA form, the CDR3 reads TGTGCCAGCAGTCTGACAGGGAACGAAGAGACCCAGTACTTC. Translated: CASSLTGNEETQYF.

The V call is TRBV2, the J call TRBJ2-1; D not resolved. CDR3 length: 12 amino acids. V was shortened by 6 bases and J by 10 bases, with 13 bases between the two germline ends. Germline loops: CDR1 SNHLY, CDR2 FYNNEI. CDR3 amino acids: CASRETLMEQFF. The CDR3 DNA reads as TGTGCCAGCAGGGAAACTCTGATGGAGCAGTTCTTC.

This clone was seen a single time. This sequence joins TRBV28 and TRBJ2-7; possibly TRBD2 for D (6 bases). V dropped 7 bases and J dropped 4 bases, with 20 bases sitting between them. Germline lookup yields CDR1 MDHEN and CDR2 SYDVKM. The CDR3 loop spans 15 amino acids. In DNA, the CDR3 is TGTGCCAGCAACCCTTCCTGGGACTTGGGGTACGAGCAGTACTTC. Translated: CASNPSWDLGYEQYF.

The chain is built from TRBV5-4 and TRBJ2-1; the D gene is possibly TRBD2 (5 bases). Deletions cut 9 bases from V and 5 bases from J, with 9 bases between. The CDR3 spans 11 residues. Per the germline V gene, CDR1 is SGHNT and CDR2 is YYREEE (reference sequence). The CDR3 region has the DNA TGTGCCACGGGAAGAGACAATGAGCAGTTCTTC. This codes for CATGRDNEQFF. The whole variable domain, filled in from reference TRBV5-4 and TRBJ2-1, reads ETGVTQSPTHLIKTRGQQVTLRCSSQSGHNTVSWYQQALGQGPQFIFQYYREEENGRGNFPPRFSGLQFPNYSSELNVNALELDDSALYLCATGRDNEQFFGPGTRLTVL.

V gene TRBV4-1 combines with J gene TRBJ2-2; 9 bases are a match to TRBD2. Germline V gives CDR1 MGHRA, CDR2 YSYEKL. CDR3 size: 17 residues. J lost 2 bases, V lost 6 bases, and 10 bases had no gene match. The CDR3 coding sequence is TGCGCCAGCAGATGGTGGGGAGCGGGGGGAAACACCGGGGAGCTGTTTTTT. Translation gives CASRWWGAGGNTGELFF.

The CDR3 protein is CAHSNTGELFF. DNA of the CDR3: TGTGCCCACTCGAACACCGGGGAGCTGTTTTTT. V usage is TRBV2 and J usage is TRBJ2-2; D is undetermined. The CDR3 contains 11 residues. CDR1 SNHLY and CDR2 FYNNEI come from the germline V gene. Deletions cut 11 bases from V and 0 bases from J, with 4 bases between.

The chain carries TRBV19 and TRBJ2-5, with 10 bases aligning to TRBD2. V dropped 3 bases and J dropped 5; count of bases not matched to a gene: 9. CDR1 LNHDA and CDR2 SQIVND come from the germline V gene (reference sequence). This CDR3 has 16 residues. Here the CDR3 reads CASSIQQRGGFETQYF. DNA of the CDR3: TGTGCCAGTAGTATTCAGCAGCGGGGGGGCTTTGAGACCCAGTACTTC.

This chain joins TRBV6-5 and TRBJ2-1; 10 bases map to TRBD1. The junction had 8 bases not matched to a gene; V was cut back by 8 bases and J by 7 bases. CDR3 length equals 14 residues. Germline assignment: CDR1 MNHEY and CDR2 SVGAGI. DNA for the CDR3: TGTGCCAGCCGGGGGACAGGGGTTTGGAATGAGCAGTTCTTC. Its translation is CASRGTGVWNEQFF.

In its sample, this clone was seen once. V and J are TRBV2 and TRBJ1-4; perhaps TRBD1 as D (6 bases). V was clipped by 2 bases and J by 5 bases, with 9 bases between them. The CDR3 runs 14 residues. Germline V gene sequence: CDR1 SNHLY, CDR2 FYNNEI. CDR3 amino acids: CASSETRGNEKLFF. The CDR3 coding sequence is TGTGCCAGCAGTGAAACCAGGGGAAATGAAAAACTGTTTTTT.

The chain couples TRBV3-1 (or the pseudogene TRBV3-2) to TRBJ2-5, with 7 bases matching TRBD2. The germline V gene has CDR1 LGHDT and CDR2 YNNKEL (reference sequence). The CDR3 loop spans 18 amino acids. The trim removed 2 bases at V and 1 base at J, leaving 13 bases unmatched. The CDR3 spells CASSQWSSGSGVQETQYF. The DNA for the CDR3 is TGTGCCAGCAGCCAATGGTCCAGTGGCAGCGGGGTCCAAGAGACCCAGTACTTC.

This rearrangement joins TRBV18 to TRBJ1-1; D remains unclear. The length of the CDR3 is 15 residues. Between the trimmed V and J ends, which lost 2 bases and 0 bases, there was a span of 10 bases. Per germline, CDR1 KGHSH and CDR2 LQKENI. The CDR3 here is CASSPLEDLNTEAFF. For the CDR3, the DNA is TGTGCCAGCTCACCATTGGAGGACCTGAACACTGAAGCTTTCTTT.

The genes are TRBV3-1 (or the pseudogene TRBV3-2) and TRBJ2-3; TRBD1 is a possible D gene (5 bases). V shed 3 bases and J shed 1 base, with 11 bases lying between them. The CDR3 consists of 15 residues. Germline assignment: CDR1 LGHDT and CDR2 YNNKEL (reference sequence). CDR3 nucleotides: TGTGCCAGCAGCCAGAATACAGGAGGCACAGATACGCAGTATTTT. This gives the protein CASSQNTGGTDTQYF.